Listed below are T cell receptor beta chains from one sample, sequenced in a study of response to subunit inactivated influenza vaccine. TCRdb called the RT-PCR reads again in MiXCR, with one record for every CDR3 protein. The sample shows some 500,000 distinct CDR3 sequences, roughly 27% of them seen only once. The sample here was CD4+ T cells sorted from PBMCs, taken approximately 5 days after vaccination. Receptors originate from a man in his fifties or sixties who received an inactivated influenza vaccine. Each CDR3 is given with its conserved first and last residue. A D gene is named only where the DNA matches it firmly. Expanded clones are given a class, and other clones once, few, many or no size at all.

>TRBD1|TRBJ2-1|TRBV7-2|.
CASSVWAGGENNEQFF
TGTGCCAGCAGCGTTTGGGCAGGGGGCGAGAACAATGAGCAGTTCTTC
>.|TRBJ2-3|TRBV7-2|few
CASSRLYTDTQYF
TGTGCCAGCAGCCGGTTATACACAGATACGCAGTATTTT
>TRBD2|TRBJ2-1|TRBV7-2|few
CASSYPGTSPNEQFF
TGTGCCAGCAGCTACCCCGGGACTAGCCCAAATGAGCAGTTCTTC
>.|TRBJ1-2|TRBV14|once
CASGHANYGYTF
TGTGCCAGCGGACATGCGAACTATGGCTACACCTTC
>TRBD1|TRBJ2-2|TRBV29-1|.
CSARTGSTGELFF
TGCAGCGCCCGGACAGGGTCTACCGGGGAGCTGTTTTTT
>.|TRBJ2-7|TRBV28|.
CASSRRGQGSYEQYF
TGTGCCAGCAGCCGGCGAGGGCAGGGCTCCTACGAGCAGTACTTC
>.|TRBJ2-3|TRBV7-2|.
CASSLVGDTDTQYF
TGTGCCAGCAGCTTAGTGGGCGACACAGATACGCAGTATTTT
>TRBD2|TRBJ2-3|TRBV29-1|few
CSVGDYDTQYF
TGCAGCGTTGGGGACTATGATACGCAGTATTTT
>.|TRBJ2-5|TRBV20-1|.
CSARRGEPKETQYF
TGCAGTGCTAGAAGAGGGGAGCCGAAAGAGACCCAGTACTTC
>.|TRBJ2-1|TRBV5-1|.
CASSLAGGFSYNEQFF
TGCGCCAGCAGCTTGGCCGGGGGCTTCTCCTACAATGAGCAGTTCTTC
>.|TRBJ2-1|TRBV5-1|.
CASSLEIGLNEQFF
TGCGCCAGCAGCCTAGAAATCGGGCTCAATGAGCAGTTCTTC
>.|TRBJ1-1|TRBV20-1|.
CSAGQPNTEAFF
TGCAGTGCTGGGCAGCCGAACACTGAAGCTTTCTTT
>TRBD1|TRBJ1-2|TRBV2|.
CASSDRTGGNGYTF
TGTGCCAGCAGTGATAGGACAGGGGGCAATGGCTACACCTTC
>TRBD1|TRBJ2-3|TRBV4-1|.
CASSQVGGTAVPDTQYF
TGCGCCAGCAGCCAAGTGGGTGGGACAGCCGTTCCAGATACGCAGTATTTT
>.|TRBJ2-6|TRBV24-1|few
CATMASGANVLTF
TGTGCCACCATGGCCTCTGGGGCCAACGTCCTGACTTTC
>TRBD2|TRBJ2-3|TRBV11-2|few
CASSLLAGAEDTQYF
TGTGCCAGCAGCTTACTAGCGGGAGCTGAAGATACGCAGTATTTT
>TRBD2|TRBJ2-1|TRBV3-1|few
CASSPSGGSLNEQFF
TGTGCCAGCAGCCCTAGCGGGGGGTCCCTCAATGAGCAGTTCTTC
>TRBD2|TRBJ2-1|TRBV7-9|.
CASSLLTSGYNEQFF
TGTGCCAGCAGCTTACTCACTAGCGGGTACAATGAGCAGTTCTTC
>TRBD2|TRBJ2-2|TRBV10-2|.
CASRTSEKGDTGELFF
TGCGCCAGCCGGACTAGCGAAAAGGGTGACACCGGGGAGCTGTTTTTT
>TRBD2|TRBJ2-7|TRBV5-1|many
CASSLLSGGYEQYF
TGCGCCAGCAGCTTGTTGTCGGGGGGCTACGAGCAGTACTTC
>.|TRBJ2-1|TRBV27|.
CASSFRGPGEQFF
TGTGCCAGCAGTTTCCGTGGGCCCGGGGAGCAGTTCTTC
>TRBD1|TRBJ1-4|TRBV5-1|few
CASSPGDRGREKLFF
TGCGCCAGCAGCCCCGGGGACAGGGGGAGAGAAAAACTGTTTTTT
>.|TRBJ1-2|TRBV5-1|.
CASSLEQKGYGYTF
TGCGCCAGCAGCTTGGAGCAGAAAGGCTATGGCTACACCTTC
>.|TRBJ2-7|TRBV28|.
CASNRPGTYEQYF
TGTGCCAGCAATCGGCCAGGGACCTACGAGCAGTACTTC
>TRBD2|TRBJ2-1|TRBV6-1|.
CASGSLAGYDAQFF
TGTGCCAGCGGATCTTTAGCGGGATACGATGCGCAGTTCTTC
>.|TRBJ2-4|TRBV18|.
CASSPPEGLAKNIQYF
TGTGCCAGCTCACCACCGGAGGGATTAGCCAAAAACATTCAGTACTTC
>TRBD1|TRBJ2-3|TRBV30|once
CAWSVGTGGSSDTQYF
TGTGCCTGGAGTGTAGGTACAGGGGGCAGTTCGGATACGCAGTATTTT
>.|TRBJ2-2|TRBV6-1|.
CASSEHLVPGELFF
TGTGCCAGCAGTGAACACTTGGTCCCCGGGGAGCTGTTTTTT
>.|TRBJ2-1|TRBV6-1|few
CASSRSGGRDNEQFF
TGTGCCAGCTCCCGCTCCGGGGGGCGAGACAATGAGCAGTTCTTC
>TRBD1|TRBJ2-5|TRBV28|.
CASSPTGITETQYF
TGTGCCAGCAGCCCGACAGGGATTACAGAGACCCAGTACTTC
>.|TRBJ2-3|TRBV5-1|.
CASSYLVGTDTQYF
TGCGCCAGCAGCTACCTTGTCGGCACAGATACGCAGTATTTT
>TRBD2|TRBJ2-5|TRBV12-3/TRBV12-4|.
CASSLGGSGSETQYF
TGTGCCAGCAGTTTAGGGGGTAGCGGGAGCGAGACCCAGTACTTC
>.|TRBJ1-5|TRBV19|few
CASSIAGGSNQPQHF
TGTGCCAGTAGTATAGCTGGGGGTAGCAATCAGCCCCAGCATTTT
>.|TRBJ2-1|TRBV24-1|.
CATSDPPKNNEQFF
TGTGCCACCAGTGATCCCCCAAAAAACAATGAGCAGTTCTTC
>.|TRBJ1-6|TRBV27|.
CASSPRTVYNSPLHF
TGTGCCAGCAGTCCGAGGACAGTGTATAATTCACCCCTCCACTTT
>TRBD1|TRBJ2-2|TRBV29-1|few
CSGGTGETGELFF
TGCAGCGGCGGGACAGGAGAGACCGGGGAGCTGTTTTTT
>TRBD1|TRBJ2-1|TRBV10-3|.
CAISAGQGGYNEQFF
TGTGCCATCAGTGCGGGACAGGGCGGCTACAATGAGCAGTTCTTC
>.|TRBJ2-7|TRBV5-1|.
CASSTEYEQYF
TGCGCCAGCAGCACGGAATACGAGCAGTACTTC
>.|TRBJ2-1|TRBV7-2|.
CASSLSRLDYYEQFF
TGTGCCAGCAGCTTATCCCGTCTCGATTACTATGAGCAGTTCTTC
>.|TRBJ2-7|TRBV12-3/TRBV12-4|.
CASSRTRSYEQYF
TGTGCCAGCAGTCGCACTCGTAGCTACGAGCAGTACTTC
>.|TRBJ2-1|TRBV20-1|.
CSARDQFFSYNEQFF
TGCAGTGCTAGAGATCAATTCTTCTCCTACAATGAGCAGTTCTTC
>.|TRBJ2-1|TRBV6-2/TRBV6-3|few
CASSYSNPSYNEQFF
TGTGCCAGCAGTTACAGCAATCCCTCCTACAATGAGCAGTTCTTC
>TRBD1|TRBJ2-2|TRBV12-3/TRBV12-4|few
CASSLGQGSTGELFF
TGTGCCAGCAGTCTGGGACAGGGGTCCACCGGGGAGCTGTTTTTT
>.|TRBJ2-1|TRBV24-1|.
CATSDSWLTTEQFF
TGTGCCACCAGTGATTCTTGGCTAACCACCGAGCAGTTCTTC
>TRBD2|TRBJ2-3|TRBV27|many
CASRLTPGLAGDSRTDTQYF
TGTGCCAGCAGACTCACCCCGGGACTAGCGGGAGATAGCCGAACAGATACGCAGTATTTT
>.|TRBJ2-2|TRBV12-3/TRBV12-4|.
CASSPPGMTGELFF
TGTGCCAGCAGCCCCCCCGGGATGACCGGGGAGCTGTTTTTT
>.|TRBJ2-5|TRBV20-1|.
CSARDEWPDSQETQYF
TGCAGTGCTAGAGATGAATGGCCCGACAGCCAAGAGACCCAGTACTTC
>.|TRBJ2-5|TRBV5-1|.
CASSLEVMSGGGETQYF
TGCGCCAGCAGCTTGGAAGTCATGAGTGGGGGAGGTGAGACCCAGTACTTC
>.|TRBJ2-4|TRBV20-1|.
CSAIARVPQENIQYF
TGCAGTGCCATAGCCAGGGTCCCACAAGAAAACATTCAGTACTTC
>.|TRBJ2-5|TRBV7-2|.
CASSLRGPPETQYF
TGTGCCAGCAGCCTTCGGGGCCCCCCAGAGACCCAGTACTTC
>.|TRBJ2-7|TRBV27|.
CASAREFSYEQYF
TGTGCCAGCGCAAGGGAGTTTTCCTACGAGCAGTACTTC
>TRBD2|TRBJ2-1|TRBV7-2|few
CASSWMGGSSYNEQFF
TGTGCCAGCAGCTGGATGGGGGGGAGCTCCTACAATGAGCAGTTCTTC
>TRBD2|TRBJ2-1|TRBV20-1|.
CSVIAGGFDEQFF
TGCAGTGTTATAGCGGGAGGGTTCGATGAGCAGTTCTTC
>TRBD2|TRBJ2-7|TRBV12-3/TRBV12-4|few
CASSLVAAGGSEQYF
TGTGCCAGCAGTTTAGTCGCAGCGGGAGGGAGCGAGCAGTACTTC
>.|TRBJ2-3|TRBV5-1|.
CASSLFGRGGTQYF
TGCGCCAGCAGCTTGTTCGGGAGAGGGGGGACGCAGTATTTT
>.|TRBJ2-7|TRBV7-2|.
CASSRSGAQEPPYEQYF
TGTGCCAGCAGCCGTAGCGGAGCTCAAGAACCGCCCTACGAGCAGTACTTC
>.|TRBJ2-7|TRBV12-3/TRBV12-4|.
CASSLTGMSSYEQYF
TGTGCCAGCAGTTTAACAGGGATGAGCTCCTACGAGCAGTACTTC